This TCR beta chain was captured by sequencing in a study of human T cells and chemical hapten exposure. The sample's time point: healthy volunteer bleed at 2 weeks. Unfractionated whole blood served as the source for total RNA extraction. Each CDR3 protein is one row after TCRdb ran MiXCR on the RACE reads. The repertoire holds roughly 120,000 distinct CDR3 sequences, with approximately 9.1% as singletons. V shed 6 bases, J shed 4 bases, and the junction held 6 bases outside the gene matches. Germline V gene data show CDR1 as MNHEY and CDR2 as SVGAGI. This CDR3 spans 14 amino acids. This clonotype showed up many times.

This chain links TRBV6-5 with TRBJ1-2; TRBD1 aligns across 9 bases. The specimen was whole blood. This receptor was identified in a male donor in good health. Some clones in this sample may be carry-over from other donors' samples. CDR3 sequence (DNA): TGTGCCAGCAGCTCGGGACAGGGCGTCTATGGCTACACCTTC. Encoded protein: CASSSGQGVYGYTF.